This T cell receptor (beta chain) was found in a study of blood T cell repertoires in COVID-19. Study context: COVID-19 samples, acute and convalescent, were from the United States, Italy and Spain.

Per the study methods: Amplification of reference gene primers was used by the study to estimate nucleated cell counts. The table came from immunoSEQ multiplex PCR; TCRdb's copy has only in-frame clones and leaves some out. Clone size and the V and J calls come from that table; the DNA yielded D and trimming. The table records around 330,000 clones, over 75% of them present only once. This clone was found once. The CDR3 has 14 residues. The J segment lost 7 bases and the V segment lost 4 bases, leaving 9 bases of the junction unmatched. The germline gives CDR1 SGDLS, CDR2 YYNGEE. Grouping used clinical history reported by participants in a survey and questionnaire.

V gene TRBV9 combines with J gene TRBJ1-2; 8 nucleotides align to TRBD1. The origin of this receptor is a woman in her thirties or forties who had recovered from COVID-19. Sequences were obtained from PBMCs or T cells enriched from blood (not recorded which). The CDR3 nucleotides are TGTGCCAGCAGCCCAGGACAGGGTGGAAGTGGCTACACCTTC. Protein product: CASSPGQGGSGYTF.